A selection of T cell receptor beta chains follows, all from one sample in a study of shared clonotypes between healthy human individuals. Sequenced by immunoSEQ multiplex PCR; TCRdb stores in-frame clones only, minus some. The data hold approximately 340,000 clones, with 70% to 75% observed a single time. The specimen sequenced was memory CD4+ T cells sorted from blood. The receptors stem from a young man in good health. CDR3s include the opening cysteine and the closing phenylalanine or tryptophan. D genes are given only for firm matches. Size is omitted from some rows. Given values are once, few, many or a class for expanded clones.

>TRBJ1-2|TRBV7-6|NA|NA
CASSLSPLSGYTF
TGTGCCAGCAGCTTATCTCCATTATCAGGCTACACCTTC
>TRBJ2-1|TRBV9|NA|NA
CASSVSGRAYNEQFF
TGTGCCAGCAGCGTGTCGGGACGGGCTTACAATGAGCAGTTCTTC
>TRBJ1-2|TRBV7-9|NA|TRBD1
CASSFSTGGYGYTF
TGTGCCAGCAGCTTCTCGACAGGGGGGTATGGCTACACCTTC
>TRBJ2-7|TRBV21-1|once|NA
CASRILSPSGYEQYF
TGTGCCAGCAGAATCCTATCGCCCTCCGGCTACGAGCAGTACTTC
>TRBJ1-2|TRBV7-6|NA|TRBD1
CASSLNPNTGQGNYGYTF
TGTGCCAGCAGCTTGAACCCAAACACGGGACAGGGGAACTATGGCTACACCTTC
>TRBJ2-1|TRBV18|NA|NA
CASSATSNEQFF
TGTGCCAGCTCAGCCACTAGCAATGAGCAGTTCTTC
>TRBJ1-1|TRBV18|few|TRBD1
CASSPQTGVNTEAFF
TGTGCCAGCTCACCACAGACAGGGGTGAACACTGAAGCTTTCTTT
>TRBJ1-4|TRBV2|NA|NA
CASSSPRLSDEKLFF
TGTGCCAGCAGCTCTCCTAGGCTGTCGGATGAAAAACTGTTTTTT
>TRBJ2-7|TRBV5-4|NA|NA
CASSLVGHEQYF
TGTGCCAGCAGCTTGGTTGGCCACGAGCAGTACTTC
>TRBJ2-3|TRBV14|NA|NA
CASSQDYSRAWASSTDTQYF
TGTGCCAGCAGCCAAGATTACAGCCGGGCCTGGGCTTCTAGCACAGATACGCAGTATTTT
>TRBJ2-1|TRBV4-1|once|TRBD1
CASSKRDRVEVGSYNEQFF
TGCGCCAGCAGCAAACGAGACAGGGTTGAGGTGGGCTCCTACAATGAGCAGTTCTTC
>TRBJ2-7|TRBV7-8|NA|NA
CASSLERGNYEQYF
TGTGCCAGCAGCTTAGAAAGGGGGAACTACGAGCAGTACTTC
>TRBJ2-7|TRBV28|NA|NA
CASSSGTWEQYF
TGTGCCAGCAGTTCGGGGACGTGGGAGCAGTACTTC
>TRBJ2-2|TRBV5-1|NA|TRBD2
CASSLPGLSVNTGELFF
TGCGCCAGCAGCTTGCCGGGACTATCCGTGAACACCGGGGAGCTGTTTTTT
>TRBJ2-3|TRBV5-1|NA|NA
CASSFGSVKGPDTQYF
TGCGCCAGCAGCTTCGGCTCTGTTAAGGGCCCAGATACGCAGTATTTT
>TRBJ2-7|TRBV9|NA|TRBD1
CASSPGQANYEQYF
TGTGCCAGCAGCCCGGGACAGGCGAACTACGAGCAGTACTTC
>TRBJ2-3|TRBV6-1|once|TRBD1
CASSGQGADTQYF
TGTGCCAGCTCCGGACAGGGGGCAGATACGCAGTATTTT
>TRBJ2-7|TRBV2|NA|TRBD1
CASIATGGGHEQYF
TGTGCCAGCATAGCTACAGGGGGCGGCCACGAGCAGTACTTC
>TRBJ1-2|TRBV2|NA|NA
CASEAGSYGYTF
TGTGCCAGCGAGGCAGGGAGCTATGGCTACACCTTC
>TRBJ1-1|TRBV29-1|NA|NA
CSVEIEDTEAFF
TGCAGCGTTGAAATAGAGGACACTGAAGCTTTCTTT
>TRBJ2-7|TRBV6-4|NA|NA
CASSRERNYEQYF
TGTGCCAGCTCACGGGAGAGAAACTACGAGCAGTACTTC
>TRBJ1-2|TRBV28|few|NA
CASSSILGINGYTF
TGTGCCAGCAGTTCCATCCTCGGGATAAATGGCTACACCTTC
>TRBJ2-7|TRBV6-6|NA|NA
CASSYGTIYSYEQYF
TGTGCCAGCAGTTACGGAACCATCTACTCCTACGAGCAGTACTTC
>TRBJ1-1|TRBV11-3|NA|TRBD1
CASSPGTGEAFF
TGTGCCAGCAGCCCCGGGACAGGTGAAGCTTTCTTT
>TRBJ2-7|TRBV7-9|many|NA
CASRPRGRDRYEQYF
TGTGCCAGCAGACCCCGCGGGCGGGACCGGTACGAGCAGTACTTC
>TRBJ2-1|TRBV18|NA|TRBD2
CASSQLAGGLDEQFF
TGTGCCAGCTCACAGCTAGCGGGAGGGTTGGATGAGCAGTTCTTC
>TRBJ2-3|TRBV9|NA|NA
CASGDPRGTDTQYF
TGTGCCAGCGGGGACCCCCGAGGGACAGATACGCAGTATTTT
>TRBJ1-2|TRBV7-9|NA|NA
CASSLESDFHGYTF
TGTGCCAGCAGCTTAGAGTCCGATTTTCATGGCTACACCTTC
>TRBJ1-3|TRBV6-5|NA|NA
CASSLDRSSGNTIYF
TGTGCCAGCAGTCTAGACAGGAGCTCTGGAAACACCATATATTTT
>TRBJ1-2|TRBV19|NA|NA
CASSIRQDAFNYGYTF
TGTGCCAGTAGTATTCGACAGGACGCCTTTAACTATGGCTACACCTTC
>TRBJ1-2|TRBV5-1|NA|TRBD1
CASSMGQGSTGYTF
TGCGCCAGCAGCATGGGACAGGGAAGTACTGGCTACACCTTC
>TRBJ1-2|TRBV15|NA|NA
CATLPGGSGDYGYTF
TGTGCCACCCTCCCGGGCGGGTCCGGTGACTATGGCTACACCTTC
>TRBJ2-1|TRBV15|NA|TRBD1
CATSRVAGGRYEQFF
TGTGCCACCAGCAGAGTTGCAGGGGGCAGGTATGAGCAGTTCTTC
>TRBJ2-6|TRBV15|few|NA
CATRGDGANVLTF
TGTGCCACCAGGGGAGATGGGGCCAACGTCCTGACTTTC
>TRBJ2-2|TRBV18|NA|NA
CASSGDNGELFF
TGTGCCAGCTCCGGGGACAACGGGGAGCTGTTTTTT
>TRBJ2-1|TRBV10-2|NA|NA
CASSSGTLSYNEQFF
TGCGCCAGCAGTTCCGGGACGCTCTCCTACAATGAGCAGTTCTTC
>TRBJ1-1|TRBV6-6|NA|NA
CASTHAMNTEAFF
TGTGCCAGCACTCACGCCATGAACACTGAAGCTTTCTTT
>TRBJ2-5|TRBV7-2|NA|NA
CASSLASGGQETQYF
TGTGCCAGCAGCTTAGCCTCCGGAGGACAAGAGACCCAGTACTTC
>TRBJ1-2|TRBV28|NA|NA
CASSPLTDGYTF
TGTGCCAGCAGTCCGCTTACGGATGGCTACACCTTC
>TRBJ2-7|TRBV2|NA|TRBD1
CASSPTGGEQYF
TGTGCCAGCAGTCCGACAGGGGGCGAGCAGTACTTC
>TRBJ1-4|TRBV28|NA|NA
CASMPGTIATNEKLFF
TGTGCCAGCATGCCAGGGACCATTGCAACTAATGAAAAACTGTTTTTT
>TRBJ1-1|TRBV10-2|NA|NA
CASRQMNTEAFF
TGCGCCAGTAGACAGATGAACACTGAAGCTTTCTTT
>TRBJ1-3|TRBV6-6|NA|TRBD1
CASTGQGGNTIYF
TGTGCCAGCACCGGACAGGGAGGAAACACCATATATTTT
>TRBJ2-2|TRBV5-1|NA|TRBD2
CASTPGLAGAAGELFF
TGCGCCAGCACCCCGGGACTAGCGGGAGCTGCCGGGGAGCTGTTTTTT
>TRBJ2-1|TRBV5-6|NA|TRBD2
CASRKAGAVYNEQFF
TGTGCCAGCAGAAAAGCGGGAGCTGTCTACAATGAGCAGTTCTTC
>TRBJ1-3|TRBV18|NA|TRBD1
CASSPTAGTGGTGNTIYF
TGTGCCAGCTCACCAACCGCTGGGACAGGGGGAACTGGAAACACCATATATTTT
>TRBJ2-4|TRBV11-2|NA|NA
CASRPHAGNIQYF
TGTGCCAGCAGACCTCATGCAGGAAACATTCAGTACTTC
>TRBJ1-4|TRBV30|NA|TRBD1
CAWGQGGEKLFF
TGTGCCTGGGGACAGGGGGGAGAGAAACTGTTTTTT
>TRBJ2-1|TRBV12-2|NA|NA
CASRPLSPQPSGGMSSYNEQFF
TGTGCAAGTCGCCCTTTGTCTCCACAACCCAGCGGGGGGATGAGCTCCTACAATGAGCAGTTCTTC
>TRBJ2-6|TRBV11-2|NA|TRBD2
CASRVWQGGVSGANVLTF
TGTGCCAGCAGAGTATGGCAGGGAGGGGTATCTGGGGCCAACGTCCTGACTTTC
>TRBJ1-4|TRBV30|NA|NA
CASRRVRGEKLFF
TGTGCCTCCAGACGGGTCCGAGGAGAAAAACTGTTTTTT
>TRBJ2-1|TRBV20-1|NA|NA
CSASGHNEQFF
TGCAGTGCTTCCGGTCACAATGAGCAGTTCTTC
>TRBJ2-1|TRBV5-8|NA|TRBD2
CASSLGSGPSSYNEQFF
TGTGCCAGCAGCTTGGGTAGCGGGCCGAGCTCCTACAATGAGCAGTTCTTC
>TRBJ2-5|TRBV6-1|once|NA
CASSEVTGWGETQYF
TGTGCCAGCAGTGAAGTCACAGGTTGGGGAGAGACCCAGTACTTC
>TRBJ1-1|TRBV6-1|NA|NA
CASTLQGATEAFF
TGTGCCAGCACACTACAGGGAGCCACTGAAGCTTTCTTT
>TRBJ2-3|TRBV9|NA|NA
CASSVVPTDTQYF
TGTGCCAGCAGCGTAGTCCCAACAGATACGCAGTATTTT
>TRBJ1-2|TRBV30|NA|TRBD1
CAWTNDREGYTF
TGTGCCTGGACGAACGACAGGGAAGGCTACACCTTC
>TRBJ2-1|TRBV9|NA|TRBD2
CASSAIGTSGSSEQFF
TGTGCCAGCAGCGCCATTGGGACTAGCGGGAGTTCTGAGCAGTTCTTC
>TRBJ1-2|TRBV4-1|NA|TRBD1
CASSQDVGRGGTYGYTF
TGCGCCAGCAGCCAAGACGTCGGCAGGGGGGGAACCTATGGCTACACCTTC